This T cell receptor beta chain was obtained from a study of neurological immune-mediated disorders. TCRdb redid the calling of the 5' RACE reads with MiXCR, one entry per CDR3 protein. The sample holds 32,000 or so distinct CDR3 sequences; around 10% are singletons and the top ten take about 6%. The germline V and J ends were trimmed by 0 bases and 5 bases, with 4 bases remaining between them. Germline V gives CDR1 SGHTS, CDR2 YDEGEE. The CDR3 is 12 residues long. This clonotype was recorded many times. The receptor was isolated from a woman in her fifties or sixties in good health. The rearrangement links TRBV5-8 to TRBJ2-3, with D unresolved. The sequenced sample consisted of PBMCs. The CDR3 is CASSLVGDTQYF. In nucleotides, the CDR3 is TGTGCCAGCAGCTTGGTTGGAGATACGCAGTATTTT. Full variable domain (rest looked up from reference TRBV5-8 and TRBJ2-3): EAGVTQSPTHLIKTRGQQATLRCSPISGHTSVYWYQQALGLGLQFLLWYDEGEERNRGNFPPRFSGRQFPNYSSELNVNALELEDSALYLCASSLVGDTQYFGPGTRLTVL.